This T cell receptor beta chain emerged from a study of T cell responses to AZD1222 COVID-19 vaccine. Repertoires were generated with immunoSEQ multiplex PCR, while TCRdb's copy carries only in-frame clones and drops some. The data hold over 100,000 clones, with 84% observed a single time. Germline values: CDR1 SGHTA, CDR2 FQGNSA. The V end was cut by 2 bases, the J end by 1 base, with 8 bases between. The CDR3 is made up of 14 amino acids. The genes are TRBV7-2 and TRBJ1-1, with D unresolved. Source: peripheral blood, taken on day 0 of AZD1222 vaccination. The origin of this receptor is an adult in good health. CDR3 DNA: TGTGCCAGCAGCTTACGGCTAAGGAACACTGAAGCTTTCTTT. It yields the protein CASSLRLRNTEAFF.